Below are 28 T cell receptor beta chains sequenced from a single sample in a study of T cells in Graves' hyperthyroidism and ophthalmopathy. TCR beta CDR3 regions were amplified from RNA transcripts. During a first-round RT-PCR of the TCR CDR3, the HTBI primer set was used. TCRdb re-called the multiplex PCR reads through MiXCR, storing one row per CDR3 protein. The table has about 360,000 distinct CDR3 sequences, approximately 15% seen once. The sequenced sample was blood. The receptors here all came from a woman between 18 and 29 years old with Graves' hyperthyroidism that later progressed to Graves' ophthalmopathy.

This clonotype has a count of ten or more. The chain joins TRBV6-1 to TRBJ2-1, with 8 bases aligning to TRBD2. CDR1 is MNHNS and CDR2 is SASEGT in the germline V gene. The CDR3 sequence is 18 residues long. Unmatched junction bases numbered 17, after V lost 6 bases and J lost 4 bases. The CDR3 nucleotides read TGTGCCAGCAGGGCAGAACGGCGGGAGGTGGGTTTTTACAATGAGCAGTTCTTC. Amino acid sequence: CASRAERREVGFYNEQFF.

The chain carries TRBV2 and TRBJ2-4, with TRBD1 identical over 10 bases. CDR1 is SNHLY and CDR2 is FYNNEI in the germline V gene. V trimming: 5 bases; J trimming: 2 bases; junction bases outside the gene matches: 9. This CDR3 has 17 residues. The CDR3 DNA follows: TGTGCCAGCAGTACCCGGACAGGGGGTGAGACCAAAAACATTCAGTACTTC. Protein: CASSTRTGGETKNIQYF. The complete variable domain, with remaining parts taken from reference TRBV2 and TRBJ2-4, reads EPEVTQTPSHQVTQMGQEVILRCVPISNHLYFYWYRQILGQKVEFLVSFYNNEISEKSEIFDDQFSVERPDGSNFTLKIRSTKLEDSAMYFCASSTRTGGETKNIQYFGAGTRLSVL.

This clonotype was recorded many times. V and J are TRBV20-1 and TRBJ2-1; 8 bases map to TRBD1. The CDR3 sequence is 12 residues long. The trim removed 4 bases at V and 9 bases at J, leaving 5 bases unmatched. The germline gives CDR1 DFQATT, CDR2 SNEGSKA (reference sequence). The CDR3 DNA follows: TGCAGTGCTACGACAGGGGTCAGTGAGCAGTTCTTC. This sequence encodes CSATTGVSEQFF.

This clonotype was seen ten or more times. The chain recombines TRBV20-1 with TRBJ2-7; 9 nucleotides agree with TRBD2. The V and J ends lost 6 bases and 7 bases, in that order; junction bases with no gene match: 10. Germline lookup yields CDR1 DFQATT and CDR2 SNEGSKA (reference sequence). The CDR3 length is 13 residues. CDR3 sequence reads: CSATGLAPVEQYF. CDR3 nucleotide sequence: TGCAGTGCCACGGGACTAGCCCCGGTGGAGCAGTACTTC.

Ten or more counts support this clonotype. The CDR3 is CASSERRRTGTGELFF. The CDR3 DNA sequence: TGTGCCAGCAGTGAAAGGAGGCGGACTGGAACCGGGGAGCTGTTTTTT. The chain couples TRBV2 to TRBJ2-2; the D gene is possibly TRBD2 (5 bases). V was cut by 2 bases and J by 5 bases, with 15 bases left in between. In germline, CDR1 is SNHLY, CDR2 FYNNEI. This CDR3 is built from 16 residues.

This clonotype was recorded at least ten times. The chain couples TRBV12-3 or TRBV12-4 to TRBJ1-5; D is possibly TRBD1 (5 bases). V was trimmed by 7 bases and J by 5 bases, leaving 21 bases between them. This CDR3 comprises 16 residues. CDR3: CASNTGTGGGDQPQHF. The CDR3 nucleotides read TGTGCCAGCAATACTGGGACCGGGGGTGGGGATCAGCCCCAGCATTTT.

This clonotype has a count of ten or more. V and J are TRBV28 and TRBJ1-5, with 7 bases matching TRBD1. This CDR3 is 15 amino acids long. The junction had 7 bases not matched to a gene; V was cut back by 5 bases and J by 3 bases. Per the germline V gene, CDR1 is MDHEN and CDR2 is SYDVKM. In DNA form, the CDR3 reads TGTGCCAGCAGTCTAGCAGACAGGGACAATCAGCCCCAGCATTTT. This translates into CASSLADRDNQPQHF.

The chain uses TRBV12-3 or TRBV12-4 and TRBJ2-7; 11 bases agree with TRBD2. The V gene end was trimmed by 5 bases and the J gene end by 2 bases; junction bases not matched to a gene: 8. This CDR3 is 16 amino acids long. CDR3 in DNA: TGTGCCAGCAGTGCACACGGGACTAGCGGCGCCTACGAGCAGTACTTC. Amino acid sequence: CASSAHGTSGAYEQYF.

The rearrangement links TRBV20-1 to TRBJ2-5; D may correspond to TRBD1 or TRBD2 (5 bases each). Germline CDR1 and CDR2: DFQATT and SNEGSKA (reference sequence). The length of the CDR3 is 14 residues. V shed 1 base and J shed 5 bases, with 14 bases lying between them. The CDR3 here is CSARGGVSLETQYF. Here the CDR3 DNA reads TGCAGTGCTAGAGGAGGGGTCTCCCTGGAGACCCAGTACTTC.

This clonotype came up many times. This sequence joins TRBV5-1 and TRBJ2-1; TRBD2 is a possible D gene (6 bases). Germline CDR1 and CDR2: SGHRS and YFSETQ. The CDR3 is 14 residues long. The V end was cut by 0 bases, the J end by 9 bases, with 13 bases between. The CDR3 protein is CASSLEVGRGEQFF. CDR3 DNA: TGCGCCAGCAGCTTGGAGGTAGGGCGGGGTGAGCAGTTCTTC.

This clonotype was picked up many times. The chain carries TRBV7-3 and TRBJ2-1, with 7 bases matching TRBD2. Germline V gives CDR1 SGHTA, CDR2 FQGTGA. V lost 1 base, J lost 8 bases, and 8 bases stayed unmatched. The CDR3 is 15 residues long. CDR3 nucleotides: TGTGCCAGCAGCTTAAGCGGGGGAGGAGGATATGAGCAGTTCTTC. Translation: CASSLSGGGGYEQFF.

This clonotype was recorded a few times. V is TRBV29-1 and J is TRBJ2-5; 7 bases line up with TRBD1. From germline, CDR1 is SQVTM and CDR2 ANQGSEA. There are 13 residues in the CDR3. After removal of 7 bases from V and 5 bases from J, the junction contained 10 bases not matched to a gene. CDR3 region: CSARNRGWETQYF. DNA for the CDR3: TGCAGCGCCCGGAACAGGGGCTGGGAGACCCAGTACTTC.

This clonotype was seen just once. The chain is built from TRBV20-1 and TRBJ2-3; TRBD2 matches at 8 bases. Germline CDR1 and CDR2: DFQATT and SNEGSKA (reference sequence). V was pared by 1 base and J by 4 bases, with 7 bases of the junction left unmatched. The CDR3 is made up of 15 amino acids. The CDR3 coding sequence is TGCAGTGCTAGAGTAGCGGGAAGGGGGGCAGATACGCAGTATTTT. This gives the protein CSARVAGRGADTQYF.

The rearrangement uses TRBV28 and TRBJ1-5, with D unresolved. The germline V and J ends were trimmed by 8 bases and 1 base, with 12 bases remaining between them. The germline V gene encodes CDR1 MDHEN and CDR2 SYDVKM. The CDR3 totals 14 residues. DNA of the CDR3: TGTGCCAGCTTTCGGGTGGAAAGCAATCAGCCCCAGCATTTT. Its translation: CASFRVESNQPQHF.

This clonotype was recorded at least ten times. The chain employs TRBV2 and TRBJ2-5; the match to TRBD2 covers 13 bases. V lost 6 bases to trimming and J lost 1 base; unmatched junction nucleotides: 5. The length of the CDR3 is 16 residues. Germline V lookup: CDR1 SNHLY, CDR2 FYNNEI. The CDR3 nucleotides read TGTGCCAGCAGGACGGGACTAGCGGGAATCCAAGAGACCCAGTACTTC. It specifies CASRTGLAGIQETQYF.

Comments on this clonotype: It may be a read error: a sequence one base away is much more abundant. The chain couples TRBV2 to TRBJ1-6; the match to TRBD1 covers 8 bases. The CDR3 is made up of 13 amino acids. Germline lookup yields CDR1 SNHLY and CDR2 FYNNEI. This CDR3 reads CASKNRGNLPLHF. DNA for the CDR3: TGTGCCAGCAAGAACAGGGGGAATTTACCCCTCCACTTT.

In the case of this clonotype: At one of its ends the junction is not consistent with the germline gene, which may arise from a read error. In nucleotides, the CDR3 is TGCAGTGCTTACCCAGGGCTTAGCACTGAAGCTTGCTTT. This gives the protein CSAYPGLSTEACF. The chain uses TRBV20-1 and TRBJ1-1, with D possibly being TRBD1 (5 bases). The CDR3 loop spans 13 amino acids. Looked up from germline, CDR1 is DFQATT and CDR2 is SNEGSKA (reference sequence).

This clonotype was seen at least ten times. CDR3: CASRAGNTEAFF. The DNA for the CDR3 is TGTGCCAGCAGGGCAGGCAACACTGAAGCTTTCTTT. The V call is TRBV6-1, the J call TRBJ1-1; D unclear. Germline assignment: CDR1 MNHNS and CDR2 SASEGT. This CDR3 has 12 amino acids. V lost 6 bases to trimming and J lost 2 bases, with 7 bases between them.

In its sample, this clonotype was seen many times. V and J are TRBV12-3 or TRBV12-4 and TRBJ2-7; 8 positions agree with TRBD2. This CDR3 contains 13 residues. After removal of 6 bases from V and 3 bases from J, the junction contained 4 bases not matched to a gene. The CDR3 nucleotides are TGTGCCAGCAGGCCGGGACTAGGCTACGAGCAGTACTTC. Translated: CASRPGLGYEQYF.

This clonotype was detected only a few times. The chain employs TRBV27 and TRBJ1-6; a possible D gene is TRBD1 (5 bases). Trimming cost V 3 bases and J 8 bases, with 14 bases left between them. The germline V gene encodes CDR1 MNHEY and CDR2 SMNVEV (reference sequence). This CDR3 region has 15 residues. The CDR3 sequence is CASSLRGLNHSPLHF. For the CDR3, the DNA is TGTGCCAGCAGTTTGAGGGGACTAAATCATTCACCCCTCCACTTT.

As concerns this clonotype: A much more abundant neighbour one base away suggests this may be a read error. The chain carries TRBV12-3 or TRBV12-4 and TRBJ2-5, with TRBD2 as a possible D gene (5 bases). Trimming removed 2 bases at V and 0 bases at J, with 10 bases between. The CDR3 sequence is 15 residues long. The DNA for the CDR3 is TGTGCCAGCAGTTTACGGAATAGCGACCAAGAGACCCAGTACTTC. It is translated as CASSLRNSDQETQYF.

The chain couples TRBV11-2 to TRBJ2-1, with D possibly being TRBD1 or TRBD2 (6 bases each). Germline assignment: CDR1 SGHAT and CDR2 FQNNGV. CDR3 size: 14 residues. V gave up 7 bases and J gave up 4 bases, with 14 bases separating them. In DNA form, the CDR3 reads TGTGCCAGCACCCCCGGGGGCGGGTACAATGAGCAGTTCTTC. It translates to CASTPGGGYNEQFF. The variable domain in full, with the rest retrieved from reference TRBV11-2 and TRBJ2-1, is EAGVAQSPRYKIIEKRQSVAFWCNPISGHATLYWYQQILGQGPKLLIQFQNNGVVDDSQLPKDRFSAERLKGVDSTLKIQPAKLEDSAVYLCASTPGGGYNEQFFGPGTRLTVL.

This clonotype has only a few counts. The chain has TRBV7-8 and TRBJ1-2; TRBD1 matches 7 bases. The CDR3 contains 14 residues. J lost 0 bases, V lost 5 bases, and 3 bases had no gene match. Per the germline V gene, CDR1 is SGHVS and CDR2 is FQNEAQ. The CDR3 reads CASSTQGANYGYTF. CDR3 DNA: TGTGCCAGCAGCACCCAGGGGGCTAACTATGGCTACACCTTC.

The chain is built from TRBV3-1 and TRBJ2-2; a weak D match, TRBD2 (5 bases). The CDR3 extends over 15 amino acids. Germline V gene lookup returns CDR1 LGHDT and CDR2 YNNKEL (reference sequence). Trimming cost V 2 bases and J 5 bases, with 12 bases left between them. CDR3 nucleotides: TGTGCCAGCAGCCAATCGGACTGGGCAACCGGGGAGCTGTTTTTT. Translation gives CASSQSDWATGELFF.

This clonotype was seen at least ten times. CDR3 nucleotides: TGTGCCACCAGCAGAGAGAGGCTAGCAGAAGAGACCCAGTACTTC. Protein sequence: CATSRERLAEETQYF. V is TRBV15 and J is TRBJ2-5, with D maybe TRBD2 (5 bases). CDR1 is LNHNV, CDR2 YYDKDF, per germline (reference sequence). Trimming left V 0 bases short and J 3 bases short, with 11 bases between. CDR3 length: 15 residues.

The table lists this clonotype with a few counts. This may come from a read error, since a much larger clone is one base off. The chain links TRBV7-8 to TRBJ2-3; 7 nucleotides match TRBD2. This CDR3 is built from 14 residues. Germline V CDR1 and CDR2: SGHVS, FQNEAQ. CDR3 coding DNA: TGTGCCGGCAGCTTAGAGGCGCGGGGGGATACGCAGTATTTT. This codes for CAGSLEARGDTQYF.

This clonotype occurred many times. The rearrangement joins TRBV20-1 to TRBJ2-3; 9 nucleotides agree with TRBD1. V lost 5 bases to trimming and J lost 4 bases; unmatched junction nucleotides: 13. Germline CDR1 and CDR2: DFQATT and SNEGSKA (reference sequence). This CDR3 is built from 16 residues. The CDR3: CSASNPGQGRPDTQYF. The CDR3 DNA follows: TGCAGTGCTTCTAATCCGGGACAGGGACGCCCAGATACGCAGTATTTT.

This chain uses TRBV15 with TRBJ2-7, with 7 bases aligning to TRBD1. Unmatched junction bases numbered 8, after V lost 1 base and J lost 5 bases. CDR3 size: 15 residues. The V gene's germline CDR1 is LNHNV and CDR2 YYDKDF (reference sequence). The CDR3 nucleotides read TGTGCCACCAGCAGAGCCCCCGACAGGGCCCACGAGCAGTACTTC. Its protein product is CATSRAPDRAHEQYF.